Listed here are 10 T cell receptor beta chains from one sample, sequenced in a study of cytomegalovirus exposure and HLA in healthy donors. PCR used 60 Vbeta primers and 13 Jbeta primers. Some clones are missing from TCRdb's copy, which holds only in-frame ones; the method was immunoSEQ multiplex PCR. The table shows about 160,000 clones, with about 75% occurring only once. The sequenced sample was PBMCs. The receptors shown here come from a man aged 18 to 29 in good health and CMV-seropositive.

The chain joins TRBV30 to TRBJ1-1; tentative D call: TRBD1 (5 bases). The CDR3 length is 15 residues. Deletions cut 0 bases from V and 6 bases from J, with 17 bases between. Germline assignment: CDR1 GTSNPN and CDR2 SVGIG (reference sequence). CDR3 nucleotide sequence: TGTGCCTGGAGTGTAGGACCCTCGGGGGTCGCTGAAGCTTTCTTT. The encoded protein is CAWSVGPSGVAEAFF.

The CDR3: CAWSLRNSPLHF. The CDR3 coding sequence is TGTGCCTGGAGTCTCAGGAATTCACCCCTCCACTTT. V and J are TRBV30 and TRBJ1-6; D gene ambiguous. CDR1 and CDR2 from the germline V gene are GTSNPN and SVGIG (reference sequence). V was clipped by 2 bases and J by 7 bases, with 6 bases between them. The length of the CDR3 is 12 residues.

This chain connects TRBV7-8 to TRBJ1-2; tentatively, D is TRBD1 (6 bases). V lost 0 bases, J lost 6 bases, and 8 bases lay in between. Germline CDR1 reads SGHVS; CDR2 reads FQNEAQ. The CDR3 has 13 amino acids. Here the CDR3 reads CASSLAQGNGYTF. The CDR3 DNA reads as TGTGCCAGCAGCTTAGCACAGGGAAATGGCTACACCTTC.

This clone appeared a few times. The chain joins TRBV5-1 to TRBJ1-4, with a possible D match to TRBD1 (5 bases). The CDR3 covers 15 residues. Germline CDR1 is SGHRS and CDR2 is YFSETQ. V was trimmed by 0 bases and J by 8 bases, leaving 14 bases between them. The CDR3: CASSLDPGLGEKLFF. For the CDR3, the DNA is TGCGCCAGCAGCTTGGATCCAGGGTTAGGCGAAAAACTGTTTTTT.

The chain is built from TRBV19 and TRBJ1-5; the match to TRBD1 covers 7 bases. The CDR3 runs to 14 residues. The V segment lost 9 bases and the J segment 6 bases; nucleotides outside the gene matches: 11. Germline V gene lookup returns CDR1 LNHDA and CDR2 SQIVND (reference sequence). The CDR3 is CASRNLQGIQPQHF. CDR3 sequence (DNA): TGTGCCAGCCGCAATTTACAGGGGATTCAGCCCCAGCATTTT.

The genes are TRBV19 and TRBJ1-1; possibly TRBD1 for D (5 bases). Germline CDR1 and CDR2: LNHDA and SQIVND (reference sequence). CDR3 size: 14 residues. Trimming shortened V by 7 bases and J by 1 base, and 13 bases separated the two germline ends. DNA for the CDR3: TGTGCCAGTAAGGTCGGCAGGGCGAACACTGAAGCTTTCTTT. Its protein product is CASKVGRANTEAFF.

This chain joins TRBV29-1 and TRBJ2-2, with D uncertain. CDR1 is SQVTM and CDR2 is ANQGSEA in the germline V gene. The CDR3 is 12 residues long. V dropped 2 bases and J dropped 6 bases, with 7 bases sitting between them. The CDR3 reads CSVEREAGELFF. The CDR3 DNA reads as TGCAGCGTTGAACGAGAGGCCGGGGAGCTGTTTTTT.

V is TRBV6-5 and J is TRBJ2-1, with D possibly TRBD1 on 6 matching bases. Trimming shortened V by 5 bases and J by 12 bases, and 17 bases separated the two germline ends. Germline values: CDR1 MNHEY, CDR2 SVGAGI. The CDR3 extends over 13 amino acids. The CDR3 spells CASSDGTGRWQFF. The CDR3 region has the DNA TGTGCCAGCAGTGACGGCACAGGGCGGTGGCAGTTCTTC.

This chain links TRBV6-1 with TRBJ2-3, with TRBD2 matching 7 bases. The V gene's germline CDR1 is MNHNS and CDR2 SASEGT. The CDR3 runs to 13 residues. V shed 8 bases, J shed 1 base, and the junction held 3 bases outside the gene matches. CDR3 residues: CASERGRTDTQYF. CDR3 nucleotides: TGTGCCAGCGAGCGGGGACGCACAGATACGCAGTATTTT.

This clone has only a few counts. This chain connects TRBV7-8 to TRBJ1-5, with a weak D call TRBD1 (5 bases). CDR1 SGHVS and CDR2 FQNEAQ come from the germline V gene. V was trimmed by 5 bases and J by 5 bases, leaving 10 bases between them. The CDR3 consists of 13 residues. For the CDR3, the DNA is TGTGCCAGCAGCAAATGGGGGGATCAGCCCCAGCATTTT. Encoded protein: CASSKWGDQPQHF.